This entry lists 13 T cell receptor beta chains sequenced from one sample in a study of human T cells and chemical hapten exposure. As for time point: patch test 3, about 24 weeks after DPC sensitization. As for treatment: therapeutic diphenylcyclopropenone sensitization with weekly scalp DPC. Using its own MiXCR run on the RACE reads, TCRdb lists one record per CDR3 protein. The sample has 55,000 to 80,000 distinct CDR3 sequences, around 10% seen once; the top ten hold approximately 2.2%. Source: whole blood, taken in connection with sensitization to the hapten diphenylcyclopropenone (DPC). The receptor source for this set is a woman in her 30s with alopecia areata. Some clones in this sample may be carry-over from other donors' samples.

This clonotype has just a few counts. The chain links TRBV18 to TRBJ1-1; the match to TRBD1 covers 8 bases. There are 16 residues in the CDR3. Germline CDR1 KGHSH, CDR2 LQKENI. Germline trimming cut 3 bases from V and 10 bases from J; bases unmatched to any gene: 16. DNA of the CDR3: TGTGCCAGCTCACCGGCGACAGGGGCTTCCATTTTAGGAGCTTTCTTT. This codes for CASSPATGASILGAFF. The variable domain in full, with the rest retrieved from reference TRBV18 and TRBJ1-1, is NAGVMQNPRHLVRRRGQEARLRCSPMKGHSHVYWYRQLPEEGLKFMVYLQKENIIDESGMPKERFSAEFPKEGPSILRIQQVVRGDSAAYFCASSPATGASILGAFFGQGTRLTVV.

The table lists this clonotype with many counts. The chain employs TRBV10-2 and TRBJ2-1, with D perhaps being TRBD1 or TRBD2 (5 bases each). This CDR3 has 15 residues. CDR1 and CDR2 (germline): WSHSY, SAAADI. With 4 bases removed from V and 2 bases from J, the gap between germline ends came to 12 bases. The CDR3 nucleotides are TGCGCCAGCAGTGGACTCTCGGGACCCTACAATGAGCAGTTCTTC. It codes for CASSGLSGPYNEQFF.

This clonotype was seen ten or more times. The chain has TRBV4-3 and TRBJ1-6, with D tentatively TRBD1 (6 bases). The germline CDR1 and CDR2 sequences are LGHNA and YSLEER. This CDR3 comprises 17 residues. Trimming cost V 0 bases and J 5 bases, with 14 bases left between them. CDR3 coding DNA: TGCGCCAGCAGCCAAGAAATTACAGGGATGGATAATTCACCCCTCCACTTT. Its protein product is CASSQEITGMDNSPLHF.

There are many counts of this clonotype. This chain joins TRBV6-1 and TRBJ1-1; tentative D call: TRBD1 (6 bases). The CDR3 runs 11 residues. V was cut by 6 bases and J by 7 bases, with 9 bases left in between. Germline values: CDR1 MNHNS, CDR2 SASEGT. CDR3 loop: CASSEGGEAFF. CDR3 nucleotide sequence: TGTGCCAGCAGCGAGGGGGGTGAAGCTTTCTTT.

In this sample, this clonotype turned up many times. Written as DNA, the CDR3 is TGTGCCTGGAGTCTGGGACAGGGAAGGGAGCTGTTTTTT. Translating gives CAWSLGQGRELFF. The chain employs TRBV30 and TRBJ2-2, with 9 bases fitting TRBD1. This CDR3 spans 13 amino acids. V lost 2 bases and J lost 9; bases outside the gene matches: 4. The V gene's germline CDR1 is GTSNPN and CDR2 SVGIG (reference sequence). Based on the CDR3 plus reference TRBV30 and TRBJ2-2, the full variable domain is SQTIHQWPATLVQPVGSPLSLECTVEGTSNPNLYWYRQAAGRGLQLLFYSVGIGQISSEVPQNLSASRPQDRQFILSSKKLLLSDSGFYLCAWSLGQGRELFFGEGSRLTVL.

V and J are TRBV27 and TRBJ2-1; D is undetermined. The CDR3 consists of 14 residues. Germline-derived CDR1 and CDR2 are MNHEY and SMNVEV (reference sequence). V lost 7 bases and J lost 0, with 10 bases in between. The CDR3 DNA reads TGTGCCAGCATGGGCTATAGCTCCTACAATGAGCAGTTCTTC. It is translated as CASMGYSSYNEQFF.

This clonotype showed up many times. The CDR3 DNA reads as TGTGCCATCTCAGGGCAGGGCAATAATTCACCCCTCCACTTT. This gives the protein CAISGQGNNSPLHF. This chain joins TRBV10-3 and TRBJ1-6, with a possible D match to TRBD1 (5 bases). There are 14 residues in the CDR3. V gave up 8 bases and J gave up 5 bases, with 13 bases separating them. CDR1 and CDR2 from the germline V gene are ENHRY and SYGVKD.

The V gene is TRBV7-9, the J gene TRBJ2-1; possibly TRBD1 for D (5 bases). This CDR3 region has 11 residues. The germline V and J ends were trimmed by 7 bases and 10 bases, with 11 bases remaining between them. Germline CDR1 is SEHNR and CDR2 is FQNEAQ (reference sequence). The chain's CDR3 is CASTPQGEQFF. In nucleotides, the CDR3 is TGTGCCAGCACCCCTCAGGGCGAGCAGTTCTTC.

This clonotype was seen a few times. This chain uses TRBV18 with TRBJ1-5; D remains unclear. This CDR3 has 14 residues. Germline CDR1 is KGHSH and CDR2 is LQKENI. Trimming shortened V by 1 base and J by 5 bases, and 9 bases separated the two germline ends. CDR3: CASSPQSTDQPQHF. DNA of the CDR3: TGTGCCAGCTCACCACAGTCAACGGATCAGCCCCAGCATTTT. Supplemented by reference TRBV18 and TRBJ1-5, the full variable domain reads NAGVMQNPRHLVRRRGQEARLRCSPMKGHSHVYWYRQLPEEGLKFMVYLQKENIIDESGMPKERFSAEFPKEGPSILRIQQVVRGDSAAYFCASSPQSTDQPQHFGDGTRLSIL.

The V and J genes are TRBV2 and TRBJ2-7, with 7 bases fitting TRBD2. Trimming at V came to 6 bases and at J to 6 bases, leaving 14 bases not matched to a gene. This CDR3 comprises 15 residues. CDR1 SNHLY and CDR2 FYNNEI come from the germline V gene. CDR3 loop: CASSQPGGTGSEQYF. In DNA, the CDR3 is TGTGCCAGCAGCCAACCGGGGGGTACCGGAAGCGAGCAGTACTTC.

V and J are TRBV5-1 and TRBJ1-1; TRBD1 matches at 8 bases. Germline V gene data show CDR1 as SGHRS and CDR2 as YFSETQ. Trimming cost V 2 bases and J 4 bases; bases outside gene matches: 4. There are 14 residues in the CDR3. As DNA, the CDR3 is TGCGCCAGCAGCTTAAGACAGGGGAGCACTGAAGCTTTCTTT. Residues: CASSLRQGSTEAFF.

The rearrangement links TRBV5-6 to TRBJ2-3; 11 bases fit TRBD2. Germline V CDR1 and CDR2: SGHDT, YYEEEE. The CDR3 sequence is 17 residues long. With 6 bases clipped from V and 2 bases from J, the junction kept 11 bases outside the gene matches. CDR3 residues: CASTQQGLAANTDTQYF. CDR3 nucleotide sequence: TGTGCCAGCACCCAGCAGGGACTAGCGGCGAACACAGATACGCAGTATTTT.

This clonotype was picked up a small number of times. V is TRBV24-1 and J is TRBJ2-1; 10 bases match TRBD1. This CDR3 comprises 16 residues. Losses at the gene ends were 3 bases for V and 4 bases for J; bases not matched to a gene: 5. Looked up from germline, CDR1 is KGHDR and CDR2 is SFDVKD. The CDR3 nucleotides read TGTGCCACCAGTGATACGACAGGGGGCACTTACAATGAGCAGTTCTTC. Encoded protein: CATSDTTGGTYNEQFF.